This TCR beta chain was captured in a study of blood T cells in healthy people across ages. Alongside a J-beta primer mix, a sample-barcoded 5' primer served in a second PCR lasting roughly 7 to 11 cycles. MiXCR, run by TCRdb on the 5' RACE reads, gives a single entry per CDR3 protein. The data hold approximately 1,000,000 distinct CDR3 sequences, with under 55% observed a single time. The CDR3 extends over 15 amino acids. Trimming removed 1 base at V and 4 bases at J, with 14 bases between. CDR1 and CDR2 (germline): SGHVS, FQNEAQ. There are a few counts of this clonotype. Donors gave 8.5 to 10 milliliters of peripheral blood apiece.

This receptor was identified in an older woman in good health. Input material: blood. V gene TRBV7-8 combines with J gene TRBJ2-7, with TRBD2 as a possible D gene (5 bases). CDR3 DNA: TGTGCCAGCAGCTTAGGCCTCCAGCGAGGGTACGAGCAGTACTTC. It yields the protein CASSLGLQRGYEQYF.